The rows below give T cell receptor beta chains drawn from one sample of a study of CD8+CD57+ T cells in acquired aplastic anemia. Via MiXCR, TCRdb re-called the reads, giving one row per CDR3 protein. The sample lists roughly 280,000 distinct CDR3 sequences, 50% to 65% occurring once. The sequenced sample consisted of sorted CD4+, CD8+, or CD8+CD57+ T cells (not recorded which) from PBMCs. The receptor source for this set is a human donor with aplastic anemia. CDR3s include the opening cysteine and the closing phenylalanine or tryptophan.

TRBV5-6	TRBJ2-7	CASSYTYTGGGEQYF
TRBV19	TRBJ1-6	CASSSGDSPLHF
TRBV5-6	TRBJ1-1	CASSLFLGGNTEAFF
TRBV9	TRBJ2-7	CASSVEYGTSASYEQYF
TRBV18	TRBJ1-3	CASSPELSGNTIYF
TRBV19	TRBJ1-1	CASRGGGGSHTEAFF
TRBV7-6	TRBJ2-1	CASSPSTGGYYNEQFF
TRBV20-1	TRBJ2-1	CSARALNSGGNEQFF
TRBV2	TRBJ1-6	CASRFPGQTYSPLHF
TRBV7-3	TRBJ2-3	CASSLSFTNTQYF
TRBV4-2	TRBJ2-5	CASSQGNREQETQYF
TRBV9	TRBJ2-1	CASSSSPAVAYNEQFF
TRBV7-2	TRBJ1-2	CASKPTGNYGYTF
TRBV10-3	TRBJ2-1	CAISGGQGLYNEQFF
TRBV2	TRBJ1-5	CASSETSGNQPQHF
TRBV6-4	TRBJ2-3	CASSETSGGADMQYF
TRBV15	TRBJ2-1	CATSIIGLAGGEQFF
TRBV7-9	TRBJ1-5	CASSLAGGPQPQHF
TRBV7-6	TRBJ2-1	CASSFEVNRGNEQFF
TRBV2	TRBJ2-1	CASSVYQYNEQFF
TRBV9	TRBJ2-6	CASSRRDRSGANVLTF
TRBV19	TRBJ2-1	CASSISRGKGYNEQFF
TRBV25-1	TRBJ2-1	CASSELASSSYNEQFF
TRBV6-6	TRBJ1-1	CASRTVGQNTEAFF
TRBV7-9	TRBJ1-1	CASSLVQGNTETFF
TRBV7-9	TRBJ1-6	CASSSSGPLTLHF
TRBV5-1	TRBJ2-7	CASSGVGQYF
TRBV20-1	TRBJ2-7	CSANRLAAEQYF
TRBV7-2	TRBJ2-7	CASSLVPLRLRAYEQYF
TRBV7-8	TRBJ2-7	CASSLGRQSYEQYF
TRBV7-6	TRBJ1-2	CASSLAGEIGGYTF
TRBV7-2	TRBJ1-1	CASSLVHDTEAFF
TRBV20-1	TRBJ2-7	CSASKLYEQYF
TRBV7-2	TRBJ1-2	CASSQDRNYGYTF
TRBV5-8	TRBJ2-1	CASSFGGMAGGARYEQFF
TRBV19	TRBJ2-1	CASSSLNEQFF
TRBV5-1	TRBJ2-2	CASSSDGQGTGELFF
TRBV2	TRBJ1-5	CASKGTVNYSNQPQHF
TRBV29-1	TRBJ1-2	CSVDRGGNDDYGYTF
TRBV20-1	TRBJ2-5	CSARAATRIQETQYF
TRBV18	TRBJ1-2	CASSPPEGTDYGYTF
TRBV19	TRBJ1-1	CASSMVRGMNTEAFF
TRBV5-1	TRBJ1-5	CASSFFRDGKFNQPQHF
TRBV19	TRBJ2-4	CASTLDRVSKNIQYF
TRBV7-9	TRBJ2-2	CASSHRPTNTGELFF
TRBV20-1	TRBJ1-1	CRGTGWNTEAFF